This note documents a single T cell receptor (beta chain) sequence. This record comes from a study of PD-L1 blockade in urothelial cancer. The assay was immunoSEQ multiplex PCR, and TCRdb's table has in-frame clones only and misses some. This repertoire shows 95,000 to 100,000 clones, around nine tenths found once; its top ten account for 1.5% to 2.5%. Time point reported: pretreatment peripheral blood. Trimming removed 1 base at V and 0 bases at J, with 9 bases between. The CDR3 is 15 amino acids. The germline V gene has CDR1 SGHRS and CDR2 YFSETQ. The chain employs TRBV5-1 and TRBJ2-3; D uncertain. The source of this sequence is a man between 60 and 75 years old with urothelial cancer. The source material was PBMCs, sampled around atezolizumab (anti-PD-L1) treatment. Written as DNA, the CDR3 is TGCGCCAGCAGCTTGTATGGGCTGAGCACAGATACGCAGTATTTT. It yields the protein CASSLYGLSTDTQYF.